This T cell receptor beta chain was retrieved from a study of beta chain features in type 1 diabetes. Study findings and constraints: For patients and controls alike, PCR might favor shorter templates to the same degree. VDJ junctions from type 1 diabetes patients carried fewer insertions and larger deletions.

This clone was detected a few times. No antigen is known for it. CDR1 and CDR2 (germline): LNHDA, SQIVND (reference sequence). This CDR3 has 13 amino acids. Trimming took 2 bases from V and 8 from J, leaving 11 bases between them. Every bit of the isolated RNA underwent reverse transcription, so sequencing read expressed TCRB transcripts. The average output of naive, central memory and regulatory T cell samples was around 3.5 million reads. The protocol was immunoSEQ multiplex PCR, while the TCRdb copy is restricted to in-frame clones and leaves out a portion. The sample consists of about 320,000 clones, around 15% of them appearing once.

The chain uses TRBV19 and TRBJ2-3, with D possibly being TRBD2 (5 bases). Sample: central memory CD4+ T cells from blood. This TCR was recovered from a man aged 25-40 years in good health. The CDR3 sequence is CASSIRSAGTQYF. The CDR3, as DNA: TGTGCCAGTAGTATAAGATCCGCGGGTACGCAGTATTTT.